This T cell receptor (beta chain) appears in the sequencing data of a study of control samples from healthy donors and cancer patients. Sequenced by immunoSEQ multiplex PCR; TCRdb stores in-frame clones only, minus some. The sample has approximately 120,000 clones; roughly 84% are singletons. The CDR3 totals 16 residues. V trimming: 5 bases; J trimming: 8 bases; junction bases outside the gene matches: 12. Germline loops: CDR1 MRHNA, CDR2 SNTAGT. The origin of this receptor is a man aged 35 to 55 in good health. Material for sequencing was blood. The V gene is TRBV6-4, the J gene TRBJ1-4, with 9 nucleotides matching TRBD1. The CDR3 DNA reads TGTGCCAGCAGTCCTCAAGCCGGGACAGGGTCGGAAAAACTGTTTTTT. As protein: CASSPQAGTGSEKLFF.